This T cell receptor (beta chain) came from a study of post-analysis software for immune sequencing data. The germline V and J ends were trimmed by 4 bases and 4 bases, with 17 bases remaining between them. The CDR3 covers 17 residues. Germline lookup yields CDR1 MGHRA and CDR2 YSYEKL. Libraries were made from TCR beta cDNA, and they carried unique molecular identifiers. From approximately 0.95 to 9.8 million T cells, 550,000 or so cDNA molecules were obtained. In TCRdb, the PCR reads were re-called with MiXCR into one record per CDR3 protein. The sample yields about 770,000 distinct CDR3 sequences, more than 45% seen once. Study-wide findings and caveats: Patients used five TRBV segments, including TRBV5-6, TRBV5-1 and TRBV20-1, more often than controls. A significant reduction in normalized Chao1 diversity was observed in multiple sclerosis patients versus controls. Same-batch samples co-clustered strongly by F measure.

The sample holds a few counts of this clonotype. The antigen remains undetermined. Specimen: blood. This rearrangement joins TRBV4-1 to TRBJ1-6; D unclear. This TCR derives from a girl aged 10-17 years with multiple sclerosis. The CDR3 DNA reads TGCGCCAGCAGCCGAGAGGAGGGTAGTCAGTATAATTCACCCCTCCACTTT. This sequence encodes CASSREEGSQYNSPLHF.